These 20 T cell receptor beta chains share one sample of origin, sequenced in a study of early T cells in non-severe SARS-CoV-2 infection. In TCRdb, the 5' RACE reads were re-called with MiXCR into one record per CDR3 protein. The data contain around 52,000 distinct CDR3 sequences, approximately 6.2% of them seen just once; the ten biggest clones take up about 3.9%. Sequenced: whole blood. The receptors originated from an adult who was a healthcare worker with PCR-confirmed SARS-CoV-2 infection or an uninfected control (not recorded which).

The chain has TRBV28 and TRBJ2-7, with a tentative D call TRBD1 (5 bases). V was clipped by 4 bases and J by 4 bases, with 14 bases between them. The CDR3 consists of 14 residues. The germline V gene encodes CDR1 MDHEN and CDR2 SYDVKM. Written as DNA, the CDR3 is TGTGCCAGCAGTTCGGTGGACACTAATTACGAGCAGTACTTC. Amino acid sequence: CASSSVDTNYEQYF.

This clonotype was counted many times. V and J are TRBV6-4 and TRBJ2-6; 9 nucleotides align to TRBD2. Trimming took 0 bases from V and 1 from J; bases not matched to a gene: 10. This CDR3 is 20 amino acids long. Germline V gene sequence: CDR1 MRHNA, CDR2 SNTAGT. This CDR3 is CASSDSKAPGLASGANVLTF. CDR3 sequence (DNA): TGTGCCAGCAGTGACTCGAAAGCACCGGGACTAGCATCTGGGGCCAACGTCCTGACTTTC.

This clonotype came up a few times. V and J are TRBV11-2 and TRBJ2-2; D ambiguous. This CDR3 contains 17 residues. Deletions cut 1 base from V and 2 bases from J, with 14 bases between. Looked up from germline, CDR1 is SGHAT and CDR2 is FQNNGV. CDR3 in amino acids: CASSLGRARRNTGELFF. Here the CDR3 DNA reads TGTGCCAGCAGCTTAGGTAGAGCCAGGCGAAACACCGGGGAGCTGTTTTTT. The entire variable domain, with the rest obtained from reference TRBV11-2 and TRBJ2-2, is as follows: EAGVAQSPRYKIIEKRQSVAFWCNPISGHATLYWYQQILGQGPKLLIQFQNNGVVDDSQLPKDRFSAERLKGVDSTLKIQPAKLEDSAVYLCASSLGRARRNTGELFFGEGSRLTVL.

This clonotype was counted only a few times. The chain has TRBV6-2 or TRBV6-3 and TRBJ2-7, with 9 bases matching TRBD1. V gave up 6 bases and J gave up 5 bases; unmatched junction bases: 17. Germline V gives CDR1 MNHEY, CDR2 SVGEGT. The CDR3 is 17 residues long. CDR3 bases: TGTGCCAGCAGCTACCTACCCCGGGACAGGGAGTCCCACGAGCAGTACTTC. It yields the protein CASSYLPRDRESHEQYF.

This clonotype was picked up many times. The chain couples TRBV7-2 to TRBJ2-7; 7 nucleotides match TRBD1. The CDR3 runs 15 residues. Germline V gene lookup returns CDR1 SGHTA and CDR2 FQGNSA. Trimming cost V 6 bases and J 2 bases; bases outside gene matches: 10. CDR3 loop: CASSSERTGAYEQYF. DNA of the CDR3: TGTGCCAGCAGTTCAGAAAGGACAGGAGCCTACGAGCAGTACTTC.

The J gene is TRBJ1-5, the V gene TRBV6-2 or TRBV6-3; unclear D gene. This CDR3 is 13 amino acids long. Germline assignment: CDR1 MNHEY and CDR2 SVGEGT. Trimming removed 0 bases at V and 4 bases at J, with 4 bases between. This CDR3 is CASSYSKNQPQHF. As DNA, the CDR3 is TGTGCCAGCAGTTACTCGAAAAATCAGCCCCAGCATTTT.

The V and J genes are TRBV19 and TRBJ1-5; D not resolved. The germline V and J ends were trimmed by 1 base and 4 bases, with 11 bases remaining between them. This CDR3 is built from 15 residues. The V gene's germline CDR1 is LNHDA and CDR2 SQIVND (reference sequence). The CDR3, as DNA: TGTGCCAGTAGTATAGCGGCCAGTTCGAATCAGCCCCAGCATTTT. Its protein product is CASSIAASSNQPQHF. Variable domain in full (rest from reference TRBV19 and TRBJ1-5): DGGITQSPKYLFRKEGQNVTLSCEQNLNHDAMYWYRQDPGQGLRLIYYSQIVNDFQKGDIAEGYSVSREKKESFPLTVTSAQKNPTAFYLCASSIAASSNQPQHFGDGTRLSIL.

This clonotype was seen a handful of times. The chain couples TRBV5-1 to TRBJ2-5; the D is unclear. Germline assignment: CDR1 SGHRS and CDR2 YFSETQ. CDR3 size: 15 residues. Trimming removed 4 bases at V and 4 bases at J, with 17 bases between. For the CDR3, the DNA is TGCGCCAGCAGCCTGATACAGAGGCCGACAGAGACCCAGTACTTC. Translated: CASSLIQRPTETQYF.

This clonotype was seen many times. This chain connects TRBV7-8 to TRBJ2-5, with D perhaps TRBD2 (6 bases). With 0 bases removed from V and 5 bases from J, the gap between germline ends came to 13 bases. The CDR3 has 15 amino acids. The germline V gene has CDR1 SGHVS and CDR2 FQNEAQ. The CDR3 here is CASSLARLGYETQYF. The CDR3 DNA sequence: TGTGCCAGCAGCTTAGCGCGACTAGGGTACGAGACCCAGTACTTC.

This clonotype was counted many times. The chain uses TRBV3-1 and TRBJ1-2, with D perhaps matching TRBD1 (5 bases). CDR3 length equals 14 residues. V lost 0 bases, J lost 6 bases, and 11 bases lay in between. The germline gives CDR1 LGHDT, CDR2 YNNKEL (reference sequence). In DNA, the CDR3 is TGTGCCAGCAGCCAAGATCTACGGGGCCATGGCTACACCTTC. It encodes CASSQDLRGHGYTF.

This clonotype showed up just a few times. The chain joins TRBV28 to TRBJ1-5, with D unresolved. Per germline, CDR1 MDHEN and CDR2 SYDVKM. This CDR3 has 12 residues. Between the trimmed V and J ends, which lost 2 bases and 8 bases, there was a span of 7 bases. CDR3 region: CASSLTPEPQHF. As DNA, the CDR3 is TGTGCCAGCAGTTTAACACCGGAGCCCCAGCATTTT. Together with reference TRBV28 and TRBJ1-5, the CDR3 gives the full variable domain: DVKVTQSSRYLVKRTGEKVFLECVQDMDHENMFWYRQDPGLGLRLIYFSYDVKMKEKGDIPEGYSVSREKKERFSLILESASTNQTSMYLCASSLTPEPQHFGDGTRLSIL.

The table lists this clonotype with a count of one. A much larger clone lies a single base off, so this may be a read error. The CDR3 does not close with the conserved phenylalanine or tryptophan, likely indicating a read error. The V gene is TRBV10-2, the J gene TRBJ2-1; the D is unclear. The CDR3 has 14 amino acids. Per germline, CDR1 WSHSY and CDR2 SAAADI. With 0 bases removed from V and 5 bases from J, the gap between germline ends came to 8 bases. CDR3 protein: CASSESGQHNEQFY. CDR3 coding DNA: TGCGCCAGCAGTGAGTCAGGTCAGCACAATGAGCAGTTCTAC.

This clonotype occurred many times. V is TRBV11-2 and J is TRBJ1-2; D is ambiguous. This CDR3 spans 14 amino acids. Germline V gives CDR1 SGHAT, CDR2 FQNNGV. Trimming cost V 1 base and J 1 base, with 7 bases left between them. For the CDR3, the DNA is TGTGCCAGCAGCTTAGGGGAGAGTAACTATGGCTACACCTTC. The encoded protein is CASSLGESNYGYTF. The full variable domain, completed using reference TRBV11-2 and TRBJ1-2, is EAGVAQSPRYKIIEKRQSVAFWCNPISGHATLYWYQQILGQGPKLLIQFQNNGVVDDSQLPKDRFSAERLKGVDSTLKIQPAKLEDSAVYLCASSLGESNYGYTFGSGTRLTVV.

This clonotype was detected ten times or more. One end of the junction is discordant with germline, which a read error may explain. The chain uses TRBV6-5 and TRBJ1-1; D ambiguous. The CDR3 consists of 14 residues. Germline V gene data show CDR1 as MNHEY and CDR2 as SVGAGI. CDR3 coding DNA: TGTGCCAGCAGTTACGTCAGCATGAACACTGAAGTTTTCTTT. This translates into CASSYVSMNTEVFF.

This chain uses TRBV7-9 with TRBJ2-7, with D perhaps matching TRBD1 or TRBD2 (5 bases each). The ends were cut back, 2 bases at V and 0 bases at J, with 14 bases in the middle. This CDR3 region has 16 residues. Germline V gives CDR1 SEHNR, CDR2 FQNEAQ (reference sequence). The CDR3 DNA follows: TGTGCCAGCAGCTTACCCCCTCGGGGCGGCTCCTACGAGCAGTACTTC. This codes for CASSLPPRGGSYEQYF.

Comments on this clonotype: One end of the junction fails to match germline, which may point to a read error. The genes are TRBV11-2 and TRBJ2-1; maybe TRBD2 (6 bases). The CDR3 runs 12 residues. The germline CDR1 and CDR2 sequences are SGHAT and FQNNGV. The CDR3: CASSPEERANTF. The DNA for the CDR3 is TGTGCCAGCAGTCCCGAGGAGCGGGCTAATACCTTC.

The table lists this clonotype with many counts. In DNA, the CDR3 is TGCAGTGCTAGGGCACCGGGACTAAGCACAGATACGCAGTATTTT. It is translated as CSARAPGLSTDTQYF. This chain joins TRBV20-1 and TRBJ2-3; 7 bases fit TRBD2. CDR3 length: 15 residues. V was clipped by 3 bases and J by 0 bases; unmatched bases: 6. The germline gives CDR1 DFQATT, CDR2 SNEGSKA (reference sequence).

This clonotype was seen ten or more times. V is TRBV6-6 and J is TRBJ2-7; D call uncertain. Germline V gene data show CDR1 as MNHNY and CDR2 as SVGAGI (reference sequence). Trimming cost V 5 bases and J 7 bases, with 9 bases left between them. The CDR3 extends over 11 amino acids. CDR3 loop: CASSQSGEQYF. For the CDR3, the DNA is TGTGCCAGCAGTCAGAGTGGAGAGCAGTACTTC.

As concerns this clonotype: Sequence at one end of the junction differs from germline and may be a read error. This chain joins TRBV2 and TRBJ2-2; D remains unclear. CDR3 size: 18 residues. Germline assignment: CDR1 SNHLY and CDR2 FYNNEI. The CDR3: CASSEILDSGPNAGELFF. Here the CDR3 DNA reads TGTGCCAGCAGTGAAATCTTGGATTCCGGGCCGAACGCCGGGGAGCTGTTTTTT.

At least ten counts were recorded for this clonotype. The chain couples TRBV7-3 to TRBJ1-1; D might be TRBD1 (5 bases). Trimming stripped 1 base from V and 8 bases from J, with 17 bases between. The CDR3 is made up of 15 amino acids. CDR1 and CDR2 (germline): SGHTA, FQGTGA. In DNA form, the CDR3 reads TGTGCCAGCAGCTTAAGGGGGTCTCGGATCGAGGAAGCTTTCTTT. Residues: CASSLRGSRIEEAFF.